Sequencing of this T cell receptor beta chain was carried out in a study of Graves' ophthalmopathy and Graves' hyperthyroidism. Study-wide results and caveats: Blood also harbored most expanded thyroid clonotypes above 0.001 frequency.

A remark on this clonotype: Antigen specificity is unknown. This may arise from a read error, as a much more abundant clone is one base away.

RNA served as the template for amplifying TCR beta CDR3 regions. RT-PCR was first run with HTBI primers, then multiplex PCR in a second round. MiXCR, applied by TCRdb to the multiplex PCR reads, yields one record per CDR3 protein. The data show roughly 610,000 distinct CDR3 sequences, with about 20% seen just once and roughly 6.9% held by the top ten. This CDR3 has 13 amino acids. The germline CDR1 and CDR2 sequences are MNHEY and SVGAGI. Isolation of PBMCs was performed using roughly 10 ml of fresh peripheral blood. The rearrangement joins TRBV6-5 to TRBJ1-2; D unclear. This receptor was taken from a woman between 18 and 29 years old with stable Graves' hyperthyroidism. Some clones in this sample may be carry-over from other donors' samples. Material for sequencing was peripheral blood. Written as DNA, the CDR3 is TGTGCCAGCAGTTACTACGGATTTAATGGCTACAGCTTC. It is translated as CASSYYGFNGYSF.